This entry describes one TCR beta chain. Its target is not known. V shed 6 bases and J shed 4 bases, with 10 bases lying between them. This CDR3 has 11 residues. Germline loops: CDR1 SQVTM, CDR2 ANQGSEA. This sample's time point: blood 2 weeks post-SBRT. As for treatment: 15 Gy SBRT to primary tumor, nephrectomy 4 weeks later. Blood was sampled at baseline, 2 weeks and 4 weeks after SBRT. Clones were read by immunoSEQ multiplex PCR, and TCRdb kept only the in-frame ones, dropping some. The sample records about 47,000 clones, 75% to 85% being singletons. The data were obtained in a study of radiation and T cells in renal cell carcinoma. Whole-study results and caveats: Baseline intratumoral clonotype presence is unknown without pretreatment biopsies. Top tumor clonotypes rose in blood 2 weeks post-radiation, then contracted.

The clonotype originates from a woman in her 70s with renal cell carcinoma. Material: blood, obtained from a patient whose treatment included radiotherapy and nephrectomy. V usage is TRBV29-1 and J usage is TRBJ2-7; D is ambiguous. CDR3 sequence: CSVADPYEQYF. DNA of the CDR3: TGCAGCGTCGCGGACCCGTACGAGCAGTACTTC.